The source of this TCR beta chain is a study of CD8+ T cells in alopecia areata. Across the whole study: Female roughly 7-11-week-old C3H/HeJ recipients received skin from 6-12-month-old C3H/HeJ graft donors with spontaneous alopecia.

RNA was extracted and reverse transcribed into cDNA as the sequencing template. The repertoire was sequenced with immunoSEQ multiplex PCR; TCRdb's copy has only in-frame clones and lacks some. This sample shows around 110,000 clones and no singletons; around 20% rests with the ten largest. This clone turned up a few times. Its antigen is currently unknown. These gene names are mouse names. The CDR3 end lies 4 residues beyond the end of the read and is filled in from the germline J gene. The CDR3 is 12 amino acids. CDR1 is LGHNA, CDR2 YNLKQL, per germline (reference sequence). Overall study findings and caveats: Patients shared TCRs less clearly than mice did, possibly for HLA-related reasons. Compared with normal scalp, lesional scalp had higher clonality and more expanded CD8+ clones.

Specimen: lesional skin. This receptor was obtained from a C3H/HeJ mouse with alopecia areata. The strain's MHC haplotype is H2-k. The rearrangement uses TRBV5 and TRBJ1-1; 7 nucleotides line up with TRBD1. The DNA read from the CDR3 is TGTGCCAGCAGCGAGGGGACAGTA. Translated: CASSEGTV. The complete CDR3 sequence is CASSEGTVEVFF.